The rows below give T cell receptor beta chains drawn from one sample of a study of graft-versus-host responses after intestinal transplantation. Profiled with immunoSEQ multiplex PCR; TCRdb holds only in-frame clones, not every one. The data hold 15,000 or so clones, with approximately 61% observed a single time. The specimen was ileum tissue, collected roughly 720 days after intestinal transplantation. The receptors were sampled from a human patient who received an intestinal transplant, so some T cells may come from the graft donor. CDR3s include the opening cysteine and the closing phenylalanine or tryptophan. A D gene is named only where the DNA matches it firmly. Where a row states a size, it is once, few, many or the class of an expanded clone; other rows omit it.

clone size	V gene	D gene	J gene	CDR3 protein	CDR3 DNA
once	TRBV7-9	.	TRBJ2-7	CASSLCVTTERCYEQYF	TGTGCCAGCAGCTTATGCGTAACAACAGAAAGATGCTACGAGCAGTACTTC
.	TRBV10-1	.	TRBJ1-2	CASPIRIANYGYTF	TGCGCCAGCCCCATTCGAATAGCTAACTATGGCTACACCTTC
.	TRBV6-5	.	TRBJ1-2	CASSRGGPNGYTF	TGTGCCAGCAGTAGAGGGGGTCCGAATGGCTACACCTTC
.	TRBV5-6	.	TRBJ1-5	CASSLGYSNQPQHF	TGTGCCAGCAGCTTGGGTTATAGCAATCAGCCCCAGCATTTT
.	TRBV5-4	TRBD1	TRBJ2-7	CASSPDRGPYEQYF	TGTGCCAGCAGCCCCGACAGGGGGCCCTACGAGCAGTACTTC
.	TRBV2	.	TRBJ1-1	CASSERRGGTEAFF	TGTGCCAGCAGTGAACGGCGGGGTGGCACTGAAGCTTTCTTT
once	TRBV11-2	.	TRBJ2-5	CASSPRTGRVTQETQYF	TGTGCCAGCAGCCCGAGGACAGGGAGGGTGACACAAGAGACCCAGTACTTC
.	TRBV30	.	TRBJ1-3	CAWRGPSSGNTIYF	TGTGCCTGGAGGGGCCCGAGCTCTGGAAACACCATATATTTT
.	TRBV29-1	.	TRBJ2-7	CSVGDSGSSYEQYF	TGCAGCGTTGGGGATAGCGGATCTTCCTACGAGCAGTACTTC
once	TRBV29-1	.	TRBJ1-4	CSVEDLGDEKLFF	TGCAGCGTTGAGGATCTAGGGGATGAAAAACTGTTTTTT
.	TRBV20-1	.	TRBJ2-5	CSASRSETQYF	TGCAGTGCCTCGCGGTCAGAGACCCAGTACTTC
.	TRBV30	.	TRBJ1-6	CAWSQGRNSPLHF	TGTGCCTGGAGTCAGGGGCGGAATTCACCCCTCCACTTT
.	TRBV4-3	.	TRBJ2-7	CASSQDRLRGILEQYF	TGCGCCAGCAGCCAAGACAGGCTGCGGGGAATTCTGGAGCAGTACTTC
few	TRBV19	.	TRBJ1-4	CASSTDLGTKEKLFF	TGTGCCAGTAGTACCGATCTCGGGACAAAGGAAAAACTGTTTTTT
.	TRBV23-1	.	TRBJ2-7	CASSQPARVEQYF	TGCGCCAGCAGTCAACCCGCCAGGGTCGAGCAGTACTTC
few	TRBV29-1	TRBD1	TRBJ1-1	CSVDRAAGTEAFF	TGCAGCGTAGACAGGGCGGCGGGCACTGAAGCTTTCTTT
.	TRBV7-2	.	TRBJ1-6	CASSLQGGNSPLHF	TGTGCCAGCAGCTTACAGGGAGGTAATTCACCCCTCCACTTT
few	TRBV18	.	TRBJ2-6	CASSPPTGANVLTF	TGTGCCAGCTCACCACCCACTGGGGCCAACGTCCTGACTTTC
.	TRBV19	TRBD1	TRBJ1-1	CASSIRGLWKTEAFF	TGTGCCAGTAGTATCAGGGGGCTATGGAAAACTGAAGCTTTCTTT
.	TRBV5-1	TRBD1	TRBJ1-4	CASSDRVNEKLFF	TGCGCCAGCAGCGACAGGGTAAATGAAAAACTGTTTTTT
few	TRBV7-2	.	TRBJ1-6	CASSLVAGIRSPLHF	TGTGCCAGCAGCTTAGTGGCCGGGATTAGGTCACCCCTCCACTTT
.	TRBV21-1	.	TRBJ1-2	CASTQGDYGYTF	TGTGCCAGCACCCAGGGGGACTATGGCTACACCTTC
.	TRBV6-1	TRBD2	TRBJ2-5	CASSEASTSGGLETQYF	TGTGCCAGCAGTGAAGCCTCGACTAGCGGGGGGTTGGAGACCCAGTACTTC
few	TRBV5-6	TRBD2	TRBJ2-7	CASSFGGIREQYF	TGTGCCAGCAGCTTCGGGGGGATACGAGAGCAGTACTTC
few	TRBV6-1	TRBD1	TRBJ1-1	CATSRDRGNTEAFF	TGTGCCACCTCTAGAGACAGGGGGAACACTGAAGCTTTCTTT
few	TRBV7-2	.	TRBJ1-6	CASSFGTPNSPLHF	TGTGCCAGCAGCTTCGGGACACCTAATTCACCCCTCCACTTT
large	TRBV6-6	.	TRBJ1-4	CASTYSTVSNEKLFF	TGTGCCAGCACCTACTCCACAGTTTCTAATGAAAAACTGTTTTTT
few	TRBV6-6	.	TRBJ2-7	CASSRSGEQYF	TGTGCCAGCAGCCGGAGTGGCGAGCAGTACTTC
.	TRBV6-6	.	TRBJ2-3	CASRQGIDTQYF	TGTGCCAGCAGGCAGGGGATAGATACGCAGTATTTT
.	TRBV6-1	TRBD1	TRBJ2-5	CASIPTGGRETQYF	TGTGCCAGCATTCCGACAGGGGGCCGAGAGACCCAGTACTTC
.	TRBV5-6	.	TRBJ1-1	CASSGGHLNTEAFF	TGTGCCAGCAGCGGGGGACATCTGAACACTGAAGCTTTCTTT
.	TRBV2	TRBD2	TRBJ2-5	CASSESSGGARETQYF	TGTGCCAGCAGTGAGTCTAGCGGGGGGGCCCGAGAGACCCAGTACTTC
.	TRBV29-1	TRBD1	TRBJ2-7	CSVGEPGQTYEQYF	TGCAGCGTTGGAGAACCGGGACAGACCTACGAGCAGTACTTC
.	TRBV4-3	.	TRBJ1-1	CASSPRPGNTEAFF	TGCGCCAGCAGCCCCAGACCGGGGAACACTGAAGCTTTCTTT
.	TRBV4-3	TRBD1	TRBJ1-6	CASSQDPGQIYNSPLHF	TGCGCCAGCAGCCAAGATCCGGGACAGATCTATAATTCACCCCTCCACTTT
.	TRBV19	.	TRBJ1-1	CASSIVATGNTEAFF	TGTGCCAGTAGTATAGTAGCCACAGGGAACACTGAAGCTTTCTTT
.	TRBV11-2	.	TRBJ2-2	CASSTNRDGTGELFF	TGTGCCAGCAGCACGAACAGGGATGGCACCGGGGAGCTGTTTTTT
.	TRBV19	.	TRBJ2-7	CASSMSRGLGLEQYF	TGTGCCAGTAGTATGAGTCGGGGGTTGGGACTCGAGCAGTACTTC
.	TRBV6-4	TRBD2	TRBJ2-3	CASSYRAGGPATQYF	TGTGCCAGCAGTTACCGAGCGGGGGGGCCGGCTACGCAGTATTTT
few	TRBV7-2	TRBD1	TRBJ2-7	CASSTTGDSSYEQYF	TGTGCCAGCAGCACTACAGGGGATTCCTCCTACGAGCAGTACTTC
.	TRBV2	TRBD2	TRBJ2-1	CASRLAGSYNEQFF	TGTGCCAGCAGACTAGCGGGCTCCTACAATGAGCAGTTCTTC
once	TRBV19	TRBD1	TRBJ1-4	CASSMVGQIDEKLFF	TGTGCCAGTAGTATGGTGGGACAGATCGATGAAAAACTGTTTTTT
.	TRBV30	TRBD1	TRBJ2-7	CAWSGSGTGLEQYF	TGTGCCTGGAGTGGGTCCGGGACAGGGCTCGAGCAGTACTTC
few	TRBV7-2	.	TRBJ2-2	CASSRGGDPNTGELFF	TGTGCCAGCAGCCGGGGAGGAGATCCGAACACCGGGGAGCTGTTTTTT
.	TRBV19	TRBD1	TRBJ1-1	CASSSGGRGNTEAFF	TGTGCCAGTAGCTCAGGGGGTAGAGGGAACACTGAAGCTTTCTTT
.	TRBV29-1	TRBD2	TRBJ2-2	CSVRLAGGPSTGELFF	TGCAGCGTTCGACTAGCGGGGGGTCCATCGACCGGGGAGCTGTTTTTT
.	TRBV29-1	TRBD2	TRBJ2-3	CSVVPSGGATDTQYF	TGCAGCGTCGTCCCTAGCGGGGGGGCCACAGATACGCAGTATTTT
once	TRBV14	.	TRBJ2-7	CASLTIHVEDMYGTPPYEQYF	TGTGCCAGCCTTACCATCCACGTCGAAGATATGTACGGGACACCACCCTACGAGCAGTACTTC
.	TRBV11-2	.	TRBJ1-3	CASSLSEGNTIYF	TGTGCCAGCAGCTTGAGTGAAGGAAACACCATATATTTT
.	TRBV7-8	TRBD1	TRBJ2-7	CASSSRGGQFEQYF	TGTGCCAGCAGCTCGAGAGGGGGCCAGTTCGAGCAGTACTTC